The 26 T cell receptor beta chains in this list originate from one sample, sequenced in a study of blood T cell repertoires in COVID-19. Assay: immunoSEQ multiplex PCR; the TCRdb copy retains only in-frame clones and omits some. The sample carries approximately 500,000 clones, roughly 88% recorded once. The sample comprised peripheral blood. The receptors were sampled from a human donor in a cohort sampled during active COVID-19.

This sequence joins TRBV2 and TRBJ2-1, with 12 nucleotides matching TRBD1. This CDR3 has 14 residues. The V gene's germline CDR1 is SNHLY and CDR2 FYNNEI. The ends lost 4 bases at V and 8 bases at J; junction bases unmatched: 3. CDR3: CASSGDRGPYEQFF. CDR3 DNA: TGTGCCAGCAGTGGGGACAGGGGGCCGTATGAGCAGTTCTTC.

This clone was seen just once. The rearrangement uses TRBV19 and TRBJ2-7; 7 nucleotides align to TRBD1. Germline loops: CDR1 LNHDA, CDR2 SQIVND (reference sequence). V was pared by 7 bases and J by 6 bases, with 9 bases of the junction left unmatched. The CDR3 is 13 amino acids. The CDR3 spells CASKGQYPSEQYF. CDR3 coding DNA: TGTGCCAGTAAGGGACAGTACCCCTCCGAGCAGTACTTC.

This chain connects TRBV4-3 to TRBJ2-5, with 10 nucleotides matching TRBD2. With V trimmed by 4 bases and J by 4 bases, 18 bases remained unmatched. Germline CDR1 LGHNA, CDR2 YSLEER. This CDR3 is 19 amino acids long. CDR3 protein: CASSLHPSGSVRRGETQYF. As DNA, the CDR3 is TGCGCCAGCAGCCTACACCCTAGCGGGAGCGTTCGACGGGGAGAGACCCAGTACTTC.

The chain links TRBV3-1 (or the pseudogene TRBV3-2) to TRBJ2-5; D remains ambiguous. The CDR3 is 12 amino acids. Trimming removed 2 bases from V and 5 bases from J, with 6 bases in between. The germline V gene has CDR1 LGHDT and CDR2 YNNKEL (reference sequence). The CDR3 reads CASSQIEETQYF. CDR3 nucleotides: TGTGCCAGCAGCCAAATCGAGGAGACCCAGTACTTC.

The rearrangement links TRBV11-2 to TRBJ2-7, with 7 bases fitting TRBD2. Germline-derived CDR1 and CDR2 are SGHAT and FQNNGV. The V and J ends lost 6 bases and 4 bases, in that order; junction bases with no gene match: 3. The CDR3 runs to 12 residues. CDR3: CASREAGYEQYF. Written as DNA, the CDR3 is TGTGCCAGCAGAGAAGCGGGGTACGAGCAGTACTTC.

The rearrangement joins TRBV19 to TRBJ2-7; D might be TRBD1 (6 bases). The V gene's germline CDR1 is LNHDA and CDR2 SQIVND (reference sequence). V lost 6 bases, J lost 3 bases, and 18 bases lay in between. The CDR3 runs to 15 residues. CDR3 coding DNA: TGTGCCAGTAGGACTAACAGGGAAAGGGACTACGAGCAGTACTTC. It is translated as CASRTNRERDYEQYF.

The CDR3 region is CASSTRGFDTEAFF. The CDR3 DNA is TGTGCCAGCAGCACCAGGGGGTTCGACACTGAAGCTTTCTTT. The rearrangement joins TRBV7-9 to TRBJ1-1; 7 positions agree with TRBD1. The ends lost 5 bases at V and 3 bases at J; junction bases unmatched: 6. The CDR3 is made up of 14 amino acids. The germline CDR1 and CDR2 sequences are SEHNR and FQNEAQ (reference sequence). Full variable domain (missing parts from reference TRBV7-9 and TRBJ1-1): DTGVSQNPRHKITKRGQNVTFRCDPISEHNRLYWYRQTLGQGPEFLTYFQNEAQLEKSRLLSDRFSAERPKGSFSTLEIQRTEQGDSAMYLCASSTRGFDTEAFFGQGTRLTVV.

The V and J genes are TRBV28 and TRBJ2-1; 7 bases are a match to TRBD2. The length of the CDR3 is 14 residues. Germline V gene lookup returns CDR1 MDHEN and CDR2 SYDVKM. Trimming removed 2 bases from V and 8 bases from J; junction bases left unmatched: 6. CDR3 coding DNA: TGTGCCAGCAGTTTACGGGCGGGAGTGGATGAGCAGTTCTTC. This codes for CASSLRAGVDEQFF.

The chain couples TRBV6-5 to TRBJ1-2; TRBD1 matches 11 bases. This CDR3 is 15 amino acids long. Germline values: CDR1 MNHEY, CDR2 SVGAGI. J lost 5 bases, V lost 6 bases, and 8 bases had no gene match. CDR3 loop: CASSSGTGGLYGYTF. For the CDR3, the DNA is TGTGCCAGCAGCTCCGGGACAGGGGGTTTGTATGGCTACACCTTC.

The chain uses TRBV4-3 and TRBJ1-1; possibly TRBD1 for D (6 bases). Per germline, CDR1 LGHNA and CDR2 YSLEER. The CDR3 covers 14 residues. Trimming removed 2 bases at V and 1 base at J, with 8 bases between. In nucleotides, the CDR3 is TGCGCCAGCAGCCAACTGACAGGGAACACTGAAGCTTTCTTT. Amino acid sequence: CASSQLTGNTEAFF.

V and J are TRBV28 and TRBJ2-7; D remains ambiguous. This CDR3 region has 13 residues. The V end was cut by 2 bases, the J end by 6 bases, with 11 bases between. Germline V gene lookup returns CDR1 MDHEN and CDR2 SYDVKM. The CDR3 coding sequence is TGTGCCAGCAGTTTAGTGAAACGGGTCGAGCAGTACTTC. As protein: CASSLVKRVEQYF.

This clone was counted a few times. The chain combines TRBV27 with TRBJ2-1, with D hard to call. There are 15 residues in the CDR3. V lost 4 bases and J 1 base, leaving 11 bases between the germline ends. The V gene's germline CDR1 is MNHEY and CDR2 SMNVEV (reference sequence). The CDR3 bases are TGTGCCAGCAGTTCCGTAGTAATATCCTACAATGAGCAGTTCTTC. Translating gives CASSSVVISYNEQFF.

The chain is built from TRBV11-1 and TRBJ1-2, with 7 bases fitting TRBD1. Germline assignment: CDR1 SGHAT and CDR2 FQDESV (reference sequence). The ends lost 5 bases at V and 6 bases at J; junction bases unmatched: 6. This CDR3 has 13 residues. The CDR3 loop reads CASSGRQGDGYTF. CDR3 nucleotides: TGTGCCAGCAGCGGGCGACAGGGTGATGGCTACACCTTC.

This clone has only one observation. This sequence joins TRBV25-1 and TRBJ2-2, with D uncertain. V lost 3 bases to trimming and J lost 4 bases, with 6 bases between them. The germline CDR1 and CDR2 sequences are MGHDK and SYGVNS. The CDR3 consists of 13 residues. CDR3: CASSDPVTGELFF. CDR3 bases: TGTGCCAGCAGTGACCCCGTCACCGGGGAGCTGTTTTTT.

The rearrangement joins TRBV18 to TRBJ2-3; 9 bases are a match to TRBD1. Trimming removed 3 bases from V and 4 bases from J; junction bases left unmatched: 5. CDR1 and CDR2 from the germline V gene are KGHSH and LQKENI. CDR3 size: 15 residues. As DNA, the CDR3 is TGTGCCAGCTCACCTGGGACAGGGAGCGCAGATACGCAGTATTTT. This sequence encodes CASSPGTGSADTQYF.

The chain combines TRBV7-3 with TRBJ2-1, with D perhaps matching TRBD1 (7 bases). V was clipped by 5 bases and J by 5 bases, with 10 bases between them. The CDR3 extends over 13 amino acids. Germline loops: CDR1 SGHTA, CDR2 FQGTGA. The CDR3 DNA reads as TGTGCCAGCAGCCGGGGGACAGACAATGAGCAGTTCTTC. It specifies CASSRGTDNEQFF. Looking up the rest from reference TRBV7-3 and TRBJ2-1 gives the full variable domain: GAGVSQTPSNKVTEKGKYVELRCDPISGHTALYWYRQSLGQGPEFLIYFQGTGAADDSGLPNDRFFAVRPEGSVSTLKIQRTERGDSAVYLCASSRGTDNEQFFGPGTRLTVL.

The rearrangement uses TRBV18 and TRBJ1-5, with D maybe TRBD1 (5 bases). The V gene's germline CDR1 is KGHSH and CDR2 LQKENI. The CDR3 sequence is 15 residues long. The germline V and J ends were trimmed by 2 bases and 6 bases, with 14 bases remaining between them. CDR3 loop: CASSPGQGYGQPQHF. CDR3 DNA: TGTGCCAGCTCACCAGGGCAGGGATATGGTCAGCCCCAGCATTTT.

V and J are TRBV19 and TRBJ2-7; the D gene is possibly TRBD1 (6 bases). Per the germline V gene, CDR1 is LNHDA and CDR2 is SQIVND (reference sequence). V was trimmed by 2 bases and J by 2 bases, leaving 16 bases between them. The CDR3 is 16 residues long. DNA of the CDR3: TGTGCCAGTAGTATAACAGGTACAGGGACGGCCTACGAGCAGTACTTC. Encoded protein: CASSITGTGTAYEQYF.

In this sample, this clone turned up a few times. The chain combines TRBV11-3 with TRBJ1-1, with 8 bases lining up with TRBD1. Trimming at V came to 2 bases and at J to 4 bases, leaving 3 bases not matched to a gene. The CDR3 consists of 14 residues. The germline gives CDR1 SGHNT, CDR2 YENEEA. In nucleotides, the CDR3 is TGTGCCAGCAGCTTATCAGGGGGCGTCACTGAAGCTTTCTTT. Amino acids: CASSLSGGVTEAFF.

This chain uses TRBV5-6 with TRBJ2-7; 7 nucleotides line up with TRBD1. The germline V gene encodes CDR1 SGHDT and CDR2 YYEEEE. This CDR3 region has 15 residues. J gave up 2 bases and V 5 bases, and 10 bases lay outside the gene matches. Written as DNA, the CDR3 is TGTGCCAGCAGTTTAGAGACAGGGCTGGCCTACGAGCAGTACTTC. Translated, it gives CASSLETGLAYEQYF.

Only one count was recorded for this clone. The V gene is TRBV19, the J gene TRBJ2-5, with TRBD2 as a possible D gene (5 bases). CDR3 size: 13 residues. Trimming took 4 bases from V and 3 from J, leaving 9 bases between them. Per the germline V gene, CDR1 is LNHDA and CDR2 is SQIVND (reference sequence). CDR3 sequence (DNA): TGTGCCAGTAGTACGAGGGAGAAAGAGACCCAGTACTTC. Its translation is CASSTREKETQYF.

The J gene is TRBJ1-2, the V gene TRBV6-5, with D perhaps TRBD1 (6 bases). The CDR3 loop spans 14 amino acids. Germline V gene lookup returns CDR1 MNHEY and CDR2 SVGAGI. With 10 bases removed from V and 0 bases from J, the gap between germline ends came to 15 bases. The CDR3 DNA is TGTGCCACGAAAAGGGGGGGCACTAACTATGGCTACACCTTC. It codes for CATKRGGTNYGYTF.

V gene TRBV4-1 combines with J gene TRBJ1-2, with 10 bases lining up with TRBD1. The germline CDR1 and CDR2 sequences are MGHRA and YSYEKL. Trimming took 3 bases from V and 5 from J; bases not matched to a gene: 0. CDR3 length: 13 amino acids. CDR3: CASSQGQGYGYTF. DNA of the CDR3: TGCGCCAGCAGCCAGGGACAGGGGTATGGCTACACCTTC.

The DNA of the CDR3 is TGTGCCAGCACCCGGGGACTAGCGGGAAGATATGAGCAGTTCTTC. It translates to CASTRGLAGRYEQFF. The chain carries TRBV6-5 and TRBJ2-1; 13 bases match TRBD2. Germline V gene lookup returns CDR1 MNHEY and CDR2 SVGAGI. The CDR3 has 15 amino acids. Trimming removed 7 bases from V and 8 bases from J; junction bases left unmatched: 8.

The CDR3 sequence is CASSQGGGDLYGYTF. CDR3 DNA sequence: TGCGCCAGCAGCCAAGGAGGGGGGGACCTTTATGGCTACACCTTC. V usage is TRBV4-3 and J usage is TRBJ1-2, with a weak D call TRBD1 (6 bases). The CDR3 length is 15 residues. The germline CDR1 and CDR2 sequences are LGHNA and YSLEER. V was clipped by 1 base and J by 5 bases, with 14 bases between them.

J is TRBJ1-1 and V is TRBV10-3, with a tentative D call TRBD1 (6 bases). The length of the CDR3 is 15 residues. CDR1 ENHRY and CDR2 SYGVKD come from the germline V gene. V lost 4 bases, J lost 1 base, and 13 bases lay in between. CDR3 DNA sequence: TGTGCCATCAGTGCCCTCGGGACACGGAACACTGAAGCTTTCTTT. Its protein product is CAISALGTRNTEAFF.